The present T cell receptor beta chain was sequenced within a study of T-cell reconstitution after alpha-beta-depleted transplantation in children. The library targeted TCRbeta and was prepared with unique molecular identifiers. One entry per CDR3 protein results from TCRdb running MiXCR on the PCR reads. The sample shows approximately 510,000 distinct CDR3 sequences, 15% to 20% of them seen only once. This clonotype showed up just a few times. This CDR3 contains 17 residues. Trimming at V came to 1 base and at J to 2 bases, leaving 6 bases not matched to a gene. CDR1 and CDR2 (germline): DFQATT, SNEGSKA (reference sequence).

The sequenced sample was PBMCs from the stem cell graft donor, obtained from the stem cell graft. This sequence joins TRBV20-1 and TRBJ2-5, with 14 bases aligning to TRBD2. The clonotype originates from a human donor who donated a stem cell graft to a child with acute lymphoblastic leukemia. DNA of the CDR3: TGCAGTGCTAGAGGACTAGCGGGAGGGCCTGATCAAGAGACCCAGTACTTC. Protein product: CSARGLAGGPDQETQYF.